The rows below give T cell receptor beta chains drawn from one sample of a study of blood T cell repertoires in COVID-19. This table comes from immunoSEQ multiplex PCR, and its TCRdb copy is limited to in-frame clones, with some not included. The data show about 36,000 clones, around four fifths seen once. Sample: peripheral blood. The source is a human donor in a cohort sampled during active COVID-19. Each CDR3 is given with its conserved first and last residue. The D gene is left open where the match is weak. Rows may omit the clone size; those that give it use once, few, many or a size class.

v_call: TRBV10-3
j_call: TRBJ2-7
d_call: NA
clone_size: NA
cdr3_aa: CAISELGTKQYF
cdr3_nt: TGTGCCATCAGTGAACTAGGAACAAAGCAGTACTTC

v_call: TRBV6-2/TRBV6-3
j_call: TRBJ2-3
d_call: TRBD2
clone_size: NA
cdr3_aa: CASSQAGGNADTQYF
cdr3_nt: TGTGCCAGCAGTCAAGCGGGGGGGAACGCAGATACGCAGTATTTT

v_call: TRBV28
j_call: TRBJ1-5
d_call: NA
clone_size: NA
cdr3_aa: CASSLGARNQPQHF
cdr3_nt: TGTGCCAGCAGTTTAGGGGCCCGCAATCAGCCCCAGCATTTT

v_call: TRBV5-1
j_call: TRBJ2-3
d_call: NA
clone_size: NA
cdr3_aa: CASSLGSLSDTQYF
cdr3_nt: TGCGCCAGCAGCTTGGGTTCGCTATCAGATACGCAGTATTTT

v_call: TRBV30
j_call: TRBJ2-5
d_call: NA
clone_size: NA
cdr3_aa: CAWSVTEETQYF
cdr3_nt: TGTGCCTGGAGTGTGACAGAAGAGACCCAGTACTTC

v_call: TRBV7-2
j_call: TRBJ2-1
d_call: TRBD2
clone_size: NA
cdr3_aa: CATGRGGGINNEQFF
cdr3_nt: TGTGCCACCGGTCGGGGCGGGGGGATTAACAATGAGCAGTTCTTC

v_call: TRBV30
j_call: TRBJ2-1
d_call: TRBD2
clone_size: NA
cdr3_aa: CAWSVGTSGGNNEQFF
cdr3_nt: TGTGCCTGGAGTGTCGGAACTAGCGGGGGGAACAATGAGCAGTTCTTC

v_call: TRBV7-2
j_call: TRBJ2-3
d_call: TRBD2
clone_size: few
cdr3_aa: CASSFHSGGRSDTQYF
cdr3_nt: TGTGCCAGCAGCTTCCATAGCGGGGGGCGCTCAGATACGCAGTATTTT

v_call: TRBV9
j_call: TRBJ1-1
d_call: NA
clone_size: NA
cdr3_aa: CASSPRGGADTEAFF
cdr3_nt: TGTGCCAGCAGCCCACGTGGAGGCGCGGACACTGAAGCTTTCTTT

v_call: TRBV18
j_call: TRBJ1-5
d_call: TRBD1
clone_size: NA
cdr3_aa: CASSPGRDSQPQHF
cdr3_nt: TGTGCCAGCTCACCGGGTAGGGACAGTCAGCCCCAGCATTTT

v_call: TRBV11-3
j_call: TRBJ2-2
d_call: TRBD1
clone_size: NA
cdr3_aa: CASSLGQGLYTGELFF
cdr3_nt: TGTGCCAGCAGCTTAGGACAGGGGTTGTACACCGGGGAGCTGTTTTTT

v_call: TRBV19
j_call: TRBJ2-2
d_call: TRBD1
clone_size: NA
cdr3_aa: CAATGTGAAGELFF
cdr3_nt: TGTGCCGCAACCGGGACAGGGGCGGCCGGGGAGCTGTTTTTT

v_call: TRBV27
j_call: TRBJ1-2
d_call: NA
clone_size: NA
cdr3_aa: CASKGQSGLVYDGYTF
cdr3_nt: TGTGCCAGCAAGGGTCAGTCAGGGTTAGTCTATGATGGCTACACCTTC

v_call: TRBV2
j_call: TRBJ1-6
d_call: NA
clone_size: NA
cdr3_aa: CASSEAFPRPTGPSPLHF
cdr3_nt: TGTGCCAGCAGTGAAGCGTTTCCACGGCCCACAGGGCCCTCACCCCTCCACTTT

v_call: TRBV30
j_call: TRBJ2-1
d_call: TRBD2
clone_size: NA
cdr3_aa: CAWSSSGTRYNEQFF
cdr3_nt: TGTGCCTGGAGCTCAAGCGGGACCCGATACAATGAGCAGTTCTTC

v_call: TRBV10-3
j_call: TRBJ2-5
d_call: NA
clone_size: NA
cdr3_aa: CAISEYRTQGTQYF
cdr3_nt: TGTGCCATCAGTGAGTACAGGACACAAGGGACCCAGTACTTC

v_call: TRBV4-3
j_call: TRBJ2-5
d_call: TRBD2
clone_size: NA
cdr3_aa: CASGVAGGETQYF
cdr3_nt: TGCGCCAGCGGGGTAGCGGGTGGAGAGACCCAGTACTTC

v_call: TRBV2
j_call: TRBJ1-3
d_call: NA
clone_size: NA
cdr3_aa: CATTREVENTIYF
cdr3_nt: TGTGCCACCACTAGGGAGGTGGAAAACACCATATATTTT

v_call: TRBV30
j_call: TRBJ2-5
d_call: NA
clone_size: NA
cdr3_aa: CAWSRPTGIQETQYF
cdr3_nt: TGTGCCTGGAGTAGGCCTACAGGGATACAAGAGACCCAGTACTTC

v_call: TRBV7-3
j_call: TRBJ2-1
d_call: TRBD2
clone_size: NA
cdr3_aa: CASSPTSGGALSEQFF
cdr3_nt: TGTGCCAGCAGCCCCACTAGCGGGGGGGCCTTGTCTGAGCAGTTCTTC

v_call: TRBV20-1
j_call: TRBJ2-1
d_call: NA
clone_size: NA
cdr3_aa: CSTGNHNEQFF
cdr3_nt: TGCAGTACGGGAAATCACAATGAGCAGTTCTTC

v_call: TRBV4-2
j_call: TRBJ1-4
d_call: NA
clone_size: medium-sized
cdr3_aa: CASSQDGQFNEKLFF
cdr3_nt: TGTGCCAGCAGCCAAGATGGCCAGTTTAATGAAAAACTGTTTTTT

v_call: TRBV30
j_call: TRBJ1-4
d_call: TRBD1
clone_size: NA
cdr3_aa: CAWSGAGQGKEKLFF
cdr3_nt: TGTGCCTGGAGTGGAGCGGGACAGGGGAAGGAAAAACTGTTTTTT

v_call: TRBV19
j_call: TRBJ1-5
d_call: NA
clone_size: few
cdr3_aa: CASSMRITGRGNQPQHF
cdr3_nt: TGTGCCAGTAGTATGAGGATAACAGGGAGGGGAAATCAGCCCCAGCATTTT